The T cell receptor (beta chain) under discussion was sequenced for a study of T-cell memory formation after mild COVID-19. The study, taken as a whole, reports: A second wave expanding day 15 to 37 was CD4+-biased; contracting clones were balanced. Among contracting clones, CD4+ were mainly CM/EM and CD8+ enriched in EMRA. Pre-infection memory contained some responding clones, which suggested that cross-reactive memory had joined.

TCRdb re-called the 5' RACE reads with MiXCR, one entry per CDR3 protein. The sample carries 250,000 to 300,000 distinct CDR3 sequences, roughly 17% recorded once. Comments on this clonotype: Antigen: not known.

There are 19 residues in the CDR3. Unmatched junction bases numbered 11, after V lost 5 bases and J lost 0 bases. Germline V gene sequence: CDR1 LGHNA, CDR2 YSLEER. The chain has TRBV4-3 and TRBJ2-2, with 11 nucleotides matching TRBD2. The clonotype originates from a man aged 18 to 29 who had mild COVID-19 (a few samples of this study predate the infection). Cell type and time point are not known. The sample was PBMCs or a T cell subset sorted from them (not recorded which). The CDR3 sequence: CASSGLLAGVTANTGELFF. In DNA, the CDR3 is TGCGCCAGCAGCGGACTACTAGCGGGGGTTACCGCGAACACCGGGGAGCTGTTTTTT.